The 5 T cell receptor beta chains presented below share a single source sample, sequenced in a study of identical twins. MiXCR, run by TCRdb on the 5' RACE reads, gives a single entry per CDR3 protein. Of roughly 470,000 distinct CDR3 sequences detected, approximately 15% appear once; the ten largest clones hold about 0.97%. This sample also belongs to another study, concerning yellow fever vaccine responses in identical twins.

The sequencing sample was made of CD4+ T cells sorted from blood. Source of these receptors: a woman in her late teens or twenties in good health.

This clonotype was detected ten times or more. The CDR3 protein is CSARETSRNEQFF. The DNA for the CDR3 is TGCAGTGCTAGAGAGACTAGTCGCAATGAGCAGTTCTTC. This rearrangement joins TRBV20-1 to TRBJ2-1, with TRBD2 as a possible D gene (6 bases). Germline lookup yields CDR1 DFQATT and CDR2 SNEGSKA (reference sequence). Trimming shortened V by 0 bases and J by 6 bases, and 9 bases separated the two germline ends. The CDR3 runs 13 residues.

This clonotype came up a few times. The chain is built from TRBV24-1 and TRBJ2-1; no clear D. The CDR3 consists of 14 residues. Trimming took off 0 bases at V and 10 bases at J, with 12 bases between the two ends. CDR1 is KGHDR and CDR2 is SFDVKD in the germline V gene. The CDR3 DNA is TGTGCCACCAGTGATTTGGAGGTGGGTAGGGAGCAGTTCTTC. It is translated as CATSDLEVGREQFF.

The V call is TRBV15, the J call TRBJ2-1; no clear D. CDR3 length: 12 residues. Trimming pared 1 base from V and 8 bases from J, leaving 6 bases between. The germline gives CDR1 LNHNV, CDR2 YYDKDF (reference sequence). CDR3 nucleotides: TGTGCCACCAGCAGAGTTGGGGATGAGCAGTTCTTC. This codes for CATSRVGDEQFF.

This clonotype showed up many times. The chain employs TRBV7-2 and TRBJ2-7; D ambiguous. V gave up 7 bases and J gave up 1 base, with 17 bases separating them. Germline CDR1 reads SGHTA; CDR2 reads FQGNSA. The CDR3 contains 15 residues. The CDR3 bases are TGTGCCAGCACCACACAGCTCCAAGGTTCCTACGAGCAGTACTTC. This codes for CASTTQLQGSYEQYF.

For this clonotype: Compared with germline, one end of the junction differs, possibly owing to a read error. The CDR3 DNA sequence: TGCAGTGCTAGATCGGCCGGGATCGCCCGGGTCTTC. Its translation is CSARSAGIARVF. The rearrangement links TRBV20-1 to TRBJ2-1; possible D gene TRBD2, 5 bases. Germline V gives CDR1 DFQATT, CDR2 SNEGSKA (reference sequence). The CDR3 length is 12 residues.